The 3 T cell receptor beta chains listed next were all sequenced from one sample in a study of cytomegalovirus exposure and HLA in healthy donors. In the PCR, 60 Vbeta and 13 Jbeta primers were used. Generated by immunoSEQ multiplex PCR, the TCRdb table keeps only in-frame clones and is missing some. There are over 60,000 clones in the sample; around 80% occur only once, and more than 7% lies in the top ten. Material: PBMCs. Every receptor here comes from a young woman in good health and CMV-seropositive.

This clone appeared a few times. This chain joins TRBV2 and TRBJ2-2, with TRBD1 matching 9 bases. Losses at the gene ends were 6 bases for V and 6 bases for J; bases not matched to a gene: 5. The CDR3 runs to 14 residues. Germline values: CDR1 SNHLY, CDR2 FYNNEI. This chain's CDR3 is CASRYRGPSGELFF. The CDR3 DNA is TGTGCCAGCAGGTACAGGGGGCCGTCCGGGGAGCTGTTTTTT.

This clone was detected only a few times. This chain links TRBV27 with TRBJ2-4; the match to TRBD1 covers 9 bases. This CDR3 comprises 15 residues. Unmatched junction bases numbered 3, after V lost 6 bases and J lost 0 bases. Germline values: CDR1 MNHEY, CDR2 SMNVEV (reference sequence). The DNA of the CDR3 is TGTGCCAGCAGCAAGGACAGGGGAGCCAAAAACATTCAGTACTTC. This gives the protein CASSKDRGAKNIQYF.

CDR3 protein: CASTLKRGYEQYF. The CDR3 nucleotides read TGTGCCAGCACCCTAAAAAGAGGCTACGAGCAGTACTTC. The chain links TRBV2 to TRBJ2-7; no definite D call. V lost 7 bases, J lost 3 bases, and 13 bases lay in between. The germline CDR1 and CDR2 sequences are SNHLY and FYNNEI. The CDR3 runs 13 residues.